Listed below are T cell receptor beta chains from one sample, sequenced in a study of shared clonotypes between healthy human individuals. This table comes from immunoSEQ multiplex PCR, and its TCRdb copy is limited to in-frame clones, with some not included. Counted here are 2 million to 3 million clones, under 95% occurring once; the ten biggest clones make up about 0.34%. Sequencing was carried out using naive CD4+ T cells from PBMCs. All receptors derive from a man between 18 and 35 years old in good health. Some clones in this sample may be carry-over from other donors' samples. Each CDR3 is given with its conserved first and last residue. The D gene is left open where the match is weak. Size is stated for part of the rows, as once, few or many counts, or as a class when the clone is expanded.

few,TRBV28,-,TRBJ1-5,TGTGCCAGCAGTTTATTTAGGGATCAGCCCCAGCATTTT,CASSLFRDQPQHF
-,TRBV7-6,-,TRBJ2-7,TGTGCCAGCAGCTTCTTGGGGGGCCCCCTTTACGAGCAGTACTTC,CASSFLGGPLYEQYF
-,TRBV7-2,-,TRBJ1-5,TGTGCCAGCAGCTTAGGGGGGATAAGGGATCAGCCCCAGCATTTT,CASSLGGIRDQPQHF
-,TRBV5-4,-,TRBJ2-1,TGTGCCAGCAGCTATCCCAGCAGCAGCAGCGATGAGCAGTTCTTC,CASSYPSSSSDEQFF
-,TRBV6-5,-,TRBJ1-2,TGTGCCAGCAGTTCCCAGGGGAGGGGCGGCTACACCTTC,CASSSQGRGGYTF
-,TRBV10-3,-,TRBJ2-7,TGTGCCATCGGGACTTTTCAATACGAGCAGTACTTC,CAIGTFQYEQYF
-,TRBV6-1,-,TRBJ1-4,TGTGCCAGCAGTGAACGGTGGGAGGGGGAAAAACTGTTTTTT,CASSERWEGEKLFF
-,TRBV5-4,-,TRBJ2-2,TGTGCCAGCAGCTTGGAGGGAGGTCGCACCGGGGAGCTGTTTTTT,CASSLEGGRTGELFF
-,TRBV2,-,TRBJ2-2,TGTGCCAGCCTGGGCAGGGTCATTCGCAGTTCCGGGGAGCTGTTTTTT,CASLGRVIRSSGELFF
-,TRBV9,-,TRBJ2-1,TGTGCCAGCAGCGTAGATCGGCAGGGTTACAATGAGCAGTTCTTC,CASSVDRQGYNEQFF
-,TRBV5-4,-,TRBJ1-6,TGTGCCAGCAGCTCGGGGTCATTGGGTTCACCCCTCCACTTT,CASSSGSLGSPLHF
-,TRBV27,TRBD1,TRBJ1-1,TGTGCCAGCAGTTTCTTACAGGGGCACGGGAACACTGAAGCTTTCTTT,CASSFLQGHGNTEAFF
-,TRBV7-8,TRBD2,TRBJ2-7,TGTGCCAGCAGCCCTCTTCTAGCGGGGGCCTACGAGCAGTACTTC,CASSPLLAGAYEQYF
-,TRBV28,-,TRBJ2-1,TGTGCCAGCATTGGGACTCCCTCCTACAATGAGCAGTTCTTC,CASIGTPSYNEQFF
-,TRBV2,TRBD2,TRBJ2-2,TGTGCCAGCAACCAAATACTAGCGGGTGGCACCGGGGAGCTGTTTTTT,CASNQILAGGTGELFF
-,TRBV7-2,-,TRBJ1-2,TGTGCCAGCAGCTTAACAGCAGGACAGCTTTATGGCTACACCTTC,CASSLTAGQLYGYTF
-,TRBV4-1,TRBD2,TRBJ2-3,TGCGCCAGCAGCCAGACACCGGGAGGGGAGCCAGATACGCAGTATTTT,CASSQTPGGEPDTQYF
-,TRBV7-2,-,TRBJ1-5,TGTGCCAGCAGCGACGGGTTTCGGCCCCAGCATTTT,CASSDGFRPQHF
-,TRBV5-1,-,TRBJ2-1,TGCGCCAGCAGCCCACAGACTACGGCGAGTGAGCAGTTCTTC,CASSPQTTASEQFF
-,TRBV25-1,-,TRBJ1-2,TGTGCCAGCAGTGGGTTCCTCGGGGGCTACACCTTC,CASSGFLGGYTF
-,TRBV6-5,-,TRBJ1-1,TGTGCCAGCAGCCCAGGTCGGCACCTGAACACTGAAGCTTTCTTT,CASSPGRHLNTEAFF
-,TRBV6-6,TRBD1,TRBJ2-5,TGTGCCAGCAGTCGGGGACAGGGGAAGGGGGAGACCCAGTACTTC,CASSRGQGKGETQYF
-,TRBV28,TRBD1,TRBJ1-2,TGTGCCAGCACCCGGGGGACAGACTATGGCTACACCTTC,CASTRGTDYGYTF
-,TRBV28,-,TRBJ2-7,TGTGCCAGCAGTATCCGATATGACAGCAACATTCCCTACGAGCAGTACTTC,CASSIRYDSNIPYEQYF
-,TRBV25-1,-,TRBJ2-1,TGTGCCAGCAGGGACGGCACTAGGGTACAGCAGTTCTTC,CASRDGTRVQQFF
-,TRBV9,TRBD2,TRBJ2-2,TGTGCCAGCACTAGCGGGATGGTCGGGTCCGGGGAGCTGTTTTTT,CASTSGMVGSGELFF
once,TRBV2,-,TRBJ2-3,TGTGCCAGCAGTTACAGGGTTAGCACAGATACGCAGTATTTT,CASSYRVSTDTQYF
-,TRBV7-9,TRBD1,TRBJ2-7,TGTGCCAGCGGGACAGTGAAAAGTTTCGACGAGCAGTACTTC,CASGTVKSFDEQYF
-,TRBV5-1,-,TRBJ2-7,TGCGCCAGCAGCTTGGTAACCACCCTCTACGAGCAGTACTTC,CASSLVTTLYEQYF
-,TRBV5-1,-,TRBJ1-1,TGCGCCAGCAGCACACAGGCGCAGAACACTGAAGCTTTCTTT,CASSTQAQNTEAFF
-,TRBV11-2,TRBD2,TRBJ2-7,TGTGCCAGCAGCTTAGTGACTAGCGGAACCTACGAGCAGTACTTC,CASSLVTSGTYEQYF
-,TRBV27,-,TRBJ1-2,TGTGCCAGCAGGCTACAGGGCGGAGGCTACACCTTC,CASRLQGGGYTF
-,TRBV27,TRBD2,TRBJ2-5,TGTGCCAGCAGTTTATACGGGGCTAGCGGGAGTAAGACCCAGTACTTC,CASSLYGASGSKTQYF
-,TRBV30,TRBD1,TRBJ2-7,TGTGCCTGGAGTGGGGACAGCTACGAGCAGTACTTC,CAWSGDSYEQYF
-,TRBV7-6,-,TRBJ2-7,TGTGCCAGCAGCTTAGTGTCAGAAACCTACGAGCAGTACTTC,CASSLVSETYEQYF
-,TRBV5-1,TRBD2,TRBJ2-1,TGCGCCAGCAGCTGGAGACTAGCGGGAGAAATGGGCAATGAGCAGTTCTTC,CASSWRLAGEMGNEQFF
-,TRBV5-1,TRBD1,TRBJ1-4,TGCGCCAGCAGCTTAGCAGGGACAGGGGGCGTTGAAAAACTGTTTTTT,CASSLAGTGGVEKLFF
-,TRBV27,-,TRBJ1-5,TGTGCCAGCAGTTTTAACTACGGTAGCAATCAGCCCCAGCATTTT,CASSFNYGSNQPQHF
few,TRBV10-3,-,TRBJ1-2,TGTGCCATCAGTGAGTCATCCAGGGGAGGTGGCTACACCTTC,CAISESSRGGGYTF
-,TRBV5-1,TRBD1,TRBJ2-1,TGCGCCAGCAGCTTCAGGGGGTTACCAACCCATGAGCAGTTCTTC,CASSFRGLPTHEQFF
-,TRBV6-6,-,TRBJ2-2,TGTGCCAGCATTTCGAATGACAGGCGGGGCACCGGGGAGCTGTTTTTT,CASISNDRRGTGELFF
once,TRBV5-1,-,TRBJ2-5,TGCGCCAGCAGCTTGGCGGGAGTGGGAGAGACCCAGTACTTC,CASSLAGVGETQYF
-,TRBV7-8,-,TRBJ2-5,TGTGCCAGCAGCCTTGGGCCGGAGGAGACCCAGTACTTC,CASSLGPEETQYF
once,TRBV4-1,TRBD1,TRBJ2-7,TGCGCCAGCAGCCAAGGACAGGGGGCGCGTCCCACCTACGAGCAGTACTTC,CASSQGQGARPTYEQYF
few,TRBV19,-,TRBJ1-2,TGTGCCAGTAGGATAGGGGACACCGACTCTAACTATGGCTACACCTTC,CASRIGDTDSNYGYTF
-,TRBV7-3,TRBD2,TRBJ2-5,TGTGCCAGCAGCCCAGGGACTAGCGTAAAAGAGACCCAGTACTTC,CASSPGTSVKETQYF
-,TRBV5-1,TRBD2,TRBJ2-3,TGCGCCAGCAGCCAACCGGGACTAGCGGGAGATACGCAGTATTTT,CASSQPGLAGDTQYF